The clone carrying this T cell receptor (beta chain) showed up just a few times. The antigen is not known. Germline lookup yields CDR1 SGHRS and CDR2 YFSETQ. The length of the CDR3 is 17 residues. J gave up 5 bases and V 5 bases, and 17 bases lay outside the gene matches. These data belong to a study of cytotoxic CD8 clonotypes in ibrutinib-treated CLL. On the study more broadly: Patients attained approximately 25 partial and 2 complete responses; at median around 67 months, 14 remained remitted while about twelve progressed. General study findings and limits: Public clonotypes, found uncommonly, either contracted or stayed stable on treatment.

Targeted sequencing depth ranged from 1 in 200,000 to 1 in 1 million T cells. Some clones are missing from TCRdb's copy, which holds only in-frame ones; the method was immunoSEQ multiplex PCR. The sample yields 60,000 to 65,000 clones, approximately 62% seen once. Source: PBMCs, taken after 12 months of ibrutinib treatment. The chain links TRBV5-1 to TRBJ1-1; 8 bases fit TRBD1. The source is a human donor with chronic lymphocytic leukemia. CDR3 amino acids: CASRGSGGAFGGTEAFF. CDR3 nucleotides: TGCGCCAGCAGAGGTTCAGGGGGCGCATTCGGGGGAACTGAAGCTTTCTTT.